These 26 T cell receptor beta chains originate from one sample sequenced in a study of T cells in Graves' hyperthyroidism and ophthalmopathy. Amplified TCR beta CDR3 regions came from RNA transcripts. RT-PCR in the first round (using the HTBI primer set) targeted the TCR CDR3. TCRdb passed the multiplex PCR reads through MiXCR, listing each CDR3 protein once. The data show some 510,000 distinct CDR3 sequences, 46% seen once. Sequencing was performed on peripheral blood or thyroid tissue (not recorded which). These receptors all come from a woman younger than 30 with Graves' hyperthyroidism.

This clonotype was seen repeatedly, ten times or more. This chain links TRBV29-1 with TRBJ1-2; D gene uncertain. In germline, CDR1 is SQVTM, CDR2 ANQGSEA. The CDR3 is 10 amino acids. Trimming removed 2 bases from V and 8 bases from J, with 6 bases in between. The CDR3 sequence: CSVEQQGYTF. The CDR3, as DNA: TGCAGCGTTGAACAGCAGGGCTACACCTTC.

The J gene is TRBJ1-1, the V gene TRBV7-3, with 9 bases identical to TRBD1. The V gene end was trimmed by 1 base and the J gene end by 3 bases; junction bases not matched to a gene: 9. Per the germline V gene, CDR1 is SGHTA and CDR2 is FQGTGA. The CDR3 length is 17 residues. The CDR3 here is CASSLNPDRGLDTEAFF. CDR3 DNA: TGTGCCAGCAGCTTAAATCCCGACAGGGGGTTGGACACTGAAGCTTTCTTT.

Of note for this clonotype: With a much larger clone just one base away, this may be a read error. The chain is built from TRBV2 and TRBJ1-2; the D is unclear. Germline V gene sequence: CDR1 SNHLY, CDR2 FYNNEI. V lost 7 bases, J lost 4 bases, and 13 bases lay in between. This CDR3 is built from 13 residues. The CDR3 coding sequence is TGTGCCAGCAAGGCCGGATCGGGCTATGGCTACACCTTC. The encoded protein is CASKAGSGYGYTF.

V usage is TRBV7-8 and J usage is TRBJ1-4; D might be TRBD1 (5 bases). V dropped 5 bases and J dropped 8 bases, with 12 bases sitting between them. Germline V gene data show CDR1 as SGHVS and CDR2 as FQNEAQ. This CDR3 has 13 amino acids. The CDR3 is CASSVRGREKLFF. The CDR3, as DNA: TGTGCCAGCAGCGTGCGGGGACGGGAAAAACTGTTTTTT. The full variable domain, completed using reference TRBV7-8 and TRBJ1-4, is GAGVSQSPRYKVAKRGQDVALRCDPISGHVSLFWYQQALGQGPEFLTYFQNEAQLDKSGLPSDRFFAERPEGSVSTLKIQRTQQEDSAVYLCASSVRGREKLFFGSGTQLSVL.

This clonotype was counted at least ten times. The CDR3 loop is CASSNRDTNTEAFF. CDR3 DNA: TGTGCCAGCAGTAACCGGGACACGAACACTGAAGCTTTCTTT. V usage is TRBV7-2 and J usage is TRBJ1-1; D is possibly TRBD1 (6 bases). The germline V and J ends were trimmed by 6 bases and 1 base, with 12 bases remaining between them. This CDR3 has 14 residues. Germline V gene data show CDR1 as SGHTA and CDR2 as FQGNSA.

V and J are TRBV15 and TRBJ2-7; perhaps TRBD2 as D (6 bases). The germline V gene encodes CDR1 LNHNV and CDR2 YYDKDF (reference sequence). V lost 11 bases and J lost 4, with 12 bases in between. There are 11 residues in the CDR3. The DNA for the CDR3 is TGTGCCCCCGATGGAGGGTACGAGCAGTACTTC. As protein: CAPDGGYEQYF.

V is TRBV7-6 and J is TRBJ1-6, with D tentatively TRBD1 (6 bases). V lost 1 base to trimming and J lost 12 bases, with 13 bases between them. The CDR3 covers 14 residues. Per the germline V gene, CDR1 is SGHVS and CDR2 is FNYEAQ. CDR3 residues: CASSLVSGGLPLHF. The CDR3 DNA reads TGTGCCAGCAGCTTAGTATCTGGGGGCCTACCCCTCCACTTT.

This clonotype was counted many times. The chain links TRBV29-1 to TRBJ2-5; D possibly corresponds to TRBD2 (6 bases). The V and J ends lost 8 bases and 5 bases respectively, with 12 bases between them. Germline CDR1 reads SQVTM; CDR2 reads ANQGSEA. This CDR3 has 11 residues. CDR3 bases: TGCAGCCCATTCCGGGGGGAGACCCAGTACTTC. This gives the protein CSPFRGETQYF.

A few counts support this clonotype. Compared with germline, one end of the junction differs, possibly owing to a read error. The CDR3, as DNA: TGCGCCAGCAGCCAGGGCCGGACTAGCGGGAGTACCTACGAGCAGTACTTC. Encoded protein: CASSQGRTSGSTYEQYF. This chain uses TRBV7-9 with TRBJ2-7, with 13 bases identical to TRBD2. This CDR3 is 17 amino acids long. In germline, CDR1 is SEHNR, CDR2 FQNEAQ (reference sequence).

The rearrangement links TRBV5-1 to TRBJ2-2; no firm D call. The V gene's germline CDR1 is SGHRS and CDR2 YFSETQ. V was cut by 6 bases and J by 4 bases, with 16 bases left in between. CDR3 size: 15 residues. DNA for the CDR3: TGCGCCAGCACGACGGACCGAGTCACCACCGGGGAGCTGTTTTTT. Its protein product is CASTTDRVTTGELFF.

J is TRBJ1-2 and V is TRBV19; TRBD1 matches at 10 bases. V gave up 3 bases and J gave up 8 bases; unmatched junction bases: 6. Germline CDR1 LNHDA, CDR2 SQIVND (reference sequence). The CDR3 contains 14 residues. Here the CDR3 DNA reads TGTGCCAGTAGTATCCTCGGGACAGGGGCCGGCTACACCTTC. Translation: CASSILGTGAGYTF. The entire variable domain, with the rest obtained from reference TRBV19 and TRBJ1-2, is as follows: DGGITQSPKYLFRKEGQNVTLSCEQNLNHDAMYWYRQDPGQGLRLIYYSQIVNDFQKGDIAEGYSVSREKKESFPLTVTSAQKNPTAFYLCASSILGTGAGYTFGSGTRLTVV.

This clonotype came up many times. The J gene is TRBJ1-2, the V gene TRBV9, with TRBD1 matching over 7 bases. Germline values: CDR1 SGDLS, CDR2 YYNGEE. The CDR3 runs 16 residues. After removal of 0 bases from V and 1 base from J, the junction contained 6 bases not matched to a gene. The CDR3 sequence is CASSVGRQGGNYGYTF. The CDR3, as DNA: TGTGCCAGCAGCGTAGGTCGGCAGGGGGGTAACTATGGCTACACCTTC.

This chain joins TRBV11-1 and TRBJ2-2; D unresolved. CDR3 length equals 15 residues. The germline gives CDR1 SGHAT, CDR2 FQDESV (reference sequence). Trimming removed 8 bases at V and 1 base at J, with 14 bases between. The CDR3 spells CASQESIQNTGELFF. The CDR3 DNA is TGTGCCAGCCAAGAGAGTATACAGAACACCGGGGAGCTGTTTTTT.

The genes are TRBV10-3 and TRBJ2-5; 7 bases are shared with TRBD2. The trim removed 3 bases at V and 5 bases at J, leaving 9 bases unmatched. This CDR3 has 15 amino acids. Germline lookup yields CDR1 ENHRY and CDR2 SYGVKD. CDR3: CAISEPTSDEETQYF. Here the CDR3 DNA reads TGTGCCATCAGTGAACCCACTAGCGATGAGGAGACCCAGTACTTC.

Notes on this clonotype: Sequence at one end of the junction differs from germline and may be a read error. V and J are TRBV15 and TRBJ2-6; D is possibly TRBD1 (7 bases). CDR1 and CDR2 from the germline V gene are LNHNV and YYDKDF (reference sequence). There are 16 residues in the CDR3. CDR3 sequence reads: CATSRRTGLGGNVLTF. The CDR3 bases are TGTGCCACCAGCAGGAGGACAGGACTCGGGGGCAACGTCCTGACTTTC.

This chain links TRBV20-1 with TRBJ1-5; no clear D. CDR3 length: 14 amino acids. Trimming cost V 3 bases and J 10 bases, with 19 bases left between them. Germline CDR1 DFQATT, CDR2 SNEGSKA (reference sequence). DNA for the CDR3: TGCAGTGCTAGCACTAGCGGGAGGGCTATCCCCCAGCATTTT. Translation gives CSASTSGRAIPQHF.

The table lists this clonotype with many counts. V is TRBV20-1 and J is TRBJ2-5; D gene ambiguous. The CDR3 is 10 amino acids. Germline V gene lookup returns CDR1 DFQATT and CDR2 SNEGSKA (reference sequence). The CDR3 is CSASGETQYF. CDR3 coding DNA: TGCAGCGCCTCTGGGGAGACCCAGTACTTC.

The genes are TRBV19 and TRBJ2-7, with TRBD1 as a possible D gene (6 bases). The CDR3 spans 16 residues. Germline V gene sequence: CDR1 LNHDA, CDR2 SQIVND (reference sequence). V was trimmed by 5 bases and J by 6 bases, leaving 23 bases between them. The CDR3 DNA sequence: TGTGCCAGTAGTTTCCCACCCGGGACACGCGGTGGCGAGCAGTACTTC. It yields the protein CASSFPPGTRGGEQYF.

A note on this clonotype: An end of the junction differs from the germline gene, which may be a read error. The chain employs TRBV7-6 and TRBJ2-5, with D perhaps matching TRBD1 or TRBD2 (6 bases each). The germline V gene encodes CDR1 SGHVS and CDR2 FNYEAQ. The CDR3 sequence is 14 residues long. CDR3 DNA sequence: TGTGCTAGCAGCTTCGACGGGGGCAGTCAGACCCAGTACTTC. It specifies CASSFDGGSQTQYF.

A single count supports this clonotype. The J gene is TRBJ2-5, the V gene TRBV24-1; 15 positions match TRBD2. This CDR3 is built from 17 residues. The germline V gene has CDR1 KGHDR and CDR2 SFDVKD. V shed 3 bases, J shed 1 base, and the junction held 2 bases outside the gene matches. CDR3 sequence reads: CATSDRTSGRVQETQYF. The CDR3 region has the DNA TGTGCCACCAGTGATAGGACTAGCGGGAGGGTCCAAGAGACCCAGTACTTC.

The chain links TRBV7-6 to TRBJ2-7; maybe TRBD2 (6 bases). V dropped 5 bases and J dropped 0 bases, with 14 bases sitting between them. The CDR3 has 15 residues. Looked up from germline, CDR1 is SGHVS and CDR2 is FNYEAQ. The DNA for the CDR3 is TGTGCCAGCAGCCTTATAACCGGGAGCTCCTACGAGCAGTACTTC. As protein: CASSLITGSSYEQYF. Full variable domain (outside the CDR3, taken from reference TRBV7-6 and TRBJ2-7): GAGVSQSPRYKVTKRGQDVALRCDPISGHVSLYWYRQALGQGPEFLTYFNYEAQQDKSGLPNDRFSAERPEGSISTLTIQRTEQRDSAMYRCASSLITGSSYEQYFGPGTRLTVT.

This clonotype was counted a few times. CDR3 sequence reads: CASSSSWDSYSYEQYF. The DNA of the CDR3 is TGTGCCAGCAGCTCATCCTGGGACAGTTACTCCTACGAGCAGTACTTC. The chain combines TRBV25-1 with TRBJ2-7; 7 bases match TRBD1. CDR3 length: 16 residues. Germline V gene sequence: CDR1 MGHDK, CDR2 SYGVNS. V lost 6 bases, J lost 0 bases, and 11 bases stayed unmatched.

As regards this clonotype: Being one base from a much bigger clone, this may be a read error. The conserved phenylalanine or tryptophan normally closing the CDR3 is absent here, so this likely arose from a read error. The V and J genes are TRBV7-2 and TRBJ2-5; perhaps TRBD1 as D (5 bases). Germline V gene data show CDR1 as SGHTA and CDR2 as FQGNSA. The V gene lost 8 bases and the J gene lost 2 bases, with 18 bases spanning the gap. The CDR3 runs 15 residues. Here the CDR3 DNA reads TGTGCCAGCCGAGCAGCCCAGGGTTGGCAAGAGACCCAGTACCTC. This codes for CASRAAQGWQETQYL.

The chain links TRBV29-1 to TRBJ2-5, with 7 bases identical to TRBD2. The CDR3 has 12 residues. Germline CDR1 SQVTM, CDR2 ANQGSEA. V was pared by 2 bases and J by 7 bases, with 4 bases of the junction left unmatched. This CDR3 is CSVEPSGRTQYF. Here the CDR3 DNA reads TGCAGCGTTGAACCTAGCGGCCGGACCCAGTACTTC.

Turning to this clonotype: Just one base apart from a much larger clone, this may be a read error. The V call is TRBV12-3 or TRBV12-4, the J call TRBJ1-2; perhaps TRBD1 as D (5 bases). V was shortened by 7 bases and J by 1 base, with 16 bases between the two germline ends. The CDR3 has 15 residues. The CDR3 sequence is CASIPRRQSNYGYTF. CDR3 nucleotide sequence: TGTGCCAGCATCCCGAGGAGACAGAGTAACTATGGCTACACCTTC.

The gene calls are TRBV2 and TRBJ1-1, with 9 bases fitting TRBD1. The CDR3 extends over 15 amino acids. The V gene end was trimmed by 7 bases and the J gene end by 3 bases; junction bases not matched to a gene: 9. CDR1 and CDR2 from the germline V gene are SNHLY and FYNNEI. The CDR3 bases are TGTGCCAGCAAAGGATACAGGGGGCGCGACACTGAAGCTTTCTTT. This translates into CASKGYRGRDTEAFF.